This TCR beta chain derives from a study of blood T cell repertoires in COVID-19 (dated by TCRdb to 2018 to 2020). The study in broad terms: Collaborator samples came from the United States, Italy and Spain and covered acute and convalescent phases of COVID-19. The prospective study material was composed of cDNA or gDNA derived from T cells, B-cell-depleted T cells, or PBMCs. Subjects who had been exposed to COVID-19, were actively infected with it, or had recovered from it provided the deeply sampled blood TCRbeta repertoires that made up the dataset. The repertoires were made available in a free public database intended to serve as a resource for research on the immune response to SARS-CoV-2. Samples came from the ongoing ImmuneRACE study (first 160 participants) plus 1,254 subjects from 6 global collaborators. The sample metadata nearly always contained a de-identified subject ID, COVID-19 status, age in years and sex. Where available, HLA class I and class II types were taken from metadata supplied by the sample provider and were not determined by assay-based typing.

Collaborating institutions collected whole blood in K2EDTA tubes following their own protocols. For TCRbeta analysis, collaborators shipped samples as frozen whole blood, isolated PBMCs, or DNA extracted from either of those sample types. What the research found in general, with its limitations: The quantity of clinical and demographic metadata differed by source and by participant and was supplied without curation.

TCRbeta CDR3 regions were amplified from genomic DNA using the immunoSEQ Assay, a bias-controlled multiplex PCR. For the original study's pipeline: Within the assay, amplification of reference gene primers was used to estimate how many nucleated cells each sample contained. To quantify the absolute abundance of each unique TCRbeta CDR3 rearrangement, sequence reads were collapsed and filtered. For each sample, productive Simpson clonality was calculated as the square root of Simpson's diversity index over productive rearrangements. TCRdb holds this immuneACCESS table with in-frame rearrangements only. Some clones are missing; in checked studies, unresolved V genes explain under half, and the rest has no known cause. V and J calls and clone size are as listed in that table; D and trimming were resolved from the DNA. In all, the sample holds about 120,000 clones, and 80% to 90% of those were seen once. Less than 30% of the sample is in the top ten clones.

Concerning this clone itself: The antigen it binds to is not known. No much larger clone exists at a distance of one base, and base qualities are not known.

V is clipped by 2 bases and J by 2 bases, and the sequence between their germline boundaries is 7 bases long. CDR1 and CDR2, per the germline V gene (reference sequence), are SGHKS and YYEKEE. Inclusive of the bounding cysteine and phenylalanine, the CDR3 is 13 residues long. The CDR3 DNA has 39 bases and is translated from base 1. The source material was peripheral blood. The source is a woman in her 70s with acute or convalescent COVID-19. This chain is built from TRBV5-5 and TRBJ1-1; matching of 5 bases hints at TRBD1 as the D gene. The CDR3 region has the sequence CASSLGTNTEAFF. The DNA sequence is TGTGCCAGCAGCTTAGGGACTAACACTGAAGCTTTCTTT.